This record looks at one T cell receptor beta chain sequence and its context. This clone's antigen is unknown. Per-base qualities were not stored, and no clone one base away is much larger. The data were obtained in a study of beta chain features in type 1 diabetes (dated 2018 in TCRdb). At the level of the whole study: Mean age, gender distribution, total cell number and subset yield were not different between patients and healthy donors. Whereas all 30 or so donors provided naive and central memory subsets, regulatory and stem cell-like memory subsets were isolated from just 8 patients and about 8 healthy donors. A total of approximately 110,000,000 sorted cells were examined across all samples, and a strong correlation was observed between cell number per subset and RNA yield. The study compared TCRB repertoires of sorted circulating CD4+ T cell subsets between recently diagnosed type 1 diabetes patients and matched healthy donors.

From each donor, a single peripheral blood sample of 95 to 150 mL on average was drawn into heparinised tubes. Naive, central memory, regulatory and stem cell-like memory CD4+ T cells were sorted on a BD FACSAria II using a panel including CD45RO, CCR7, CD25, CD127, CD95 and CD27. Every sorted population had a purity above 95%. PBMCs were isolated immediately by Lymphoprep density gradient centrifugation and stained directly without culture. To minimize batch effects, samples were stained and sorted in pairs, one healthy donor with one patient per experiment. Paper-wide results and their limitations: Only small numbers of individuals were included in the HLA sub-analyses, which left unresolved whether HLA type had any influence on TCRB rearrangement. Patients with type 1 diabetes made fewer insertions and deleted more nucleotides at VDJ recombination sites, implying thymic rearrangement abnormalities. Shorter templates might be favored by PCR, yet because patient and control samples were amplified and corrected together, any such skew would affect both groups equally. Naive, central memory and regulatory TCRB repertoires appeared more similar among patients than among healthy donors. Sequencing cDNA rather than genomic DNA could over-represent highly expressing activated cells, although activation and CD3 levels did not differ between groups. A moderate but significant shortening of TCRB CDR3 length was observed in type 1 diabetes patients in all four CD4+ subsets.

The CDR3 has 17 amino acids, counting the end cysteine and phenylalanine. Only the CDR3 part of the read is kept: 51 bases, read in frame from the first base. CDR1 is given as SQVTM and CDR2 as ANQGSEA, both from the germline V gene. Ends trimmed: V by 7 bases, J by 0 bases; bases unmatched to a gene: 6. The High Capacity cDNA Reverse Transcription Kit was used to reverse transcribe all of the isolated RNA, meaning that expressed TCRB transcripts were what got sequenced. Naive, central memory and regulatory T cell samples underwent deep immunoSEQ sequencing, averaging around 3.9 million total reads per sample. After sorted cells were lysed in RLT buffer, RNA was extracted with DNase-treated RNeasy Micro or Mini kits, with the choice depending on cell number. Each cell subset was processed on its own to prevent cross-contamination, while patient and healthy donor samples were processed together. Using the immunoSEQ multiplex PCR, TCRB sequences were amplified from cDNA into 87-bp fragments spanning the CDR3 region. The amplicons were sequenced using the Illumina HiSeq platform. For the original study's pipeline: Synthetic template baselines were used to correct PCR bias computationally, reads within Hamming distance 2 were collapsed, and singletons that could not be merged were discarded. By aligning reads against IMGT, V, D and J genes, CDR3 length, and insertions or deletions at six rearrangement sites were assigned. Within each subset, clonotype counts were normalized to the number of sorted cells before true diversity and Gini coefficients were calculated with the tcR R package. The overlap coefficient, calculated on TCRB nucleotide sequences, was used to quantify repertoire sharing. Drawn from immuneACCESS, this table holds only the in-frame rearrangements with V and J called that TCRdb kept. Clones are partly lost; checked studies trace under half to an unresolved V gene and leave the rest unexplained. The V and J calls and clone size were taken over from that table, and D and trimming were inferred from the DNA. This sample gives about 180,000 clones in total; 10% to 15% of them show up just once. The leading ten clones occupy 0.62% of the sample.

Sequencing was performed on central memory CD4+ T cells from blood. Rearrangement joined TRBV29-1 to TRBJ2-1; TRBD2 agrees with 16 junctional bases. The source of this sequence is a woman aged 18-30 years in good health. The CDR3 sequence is CSAGGLAGGPSYNEQFF. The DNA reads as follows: TGCAGCGCTGGGGGACTAGCGGGAGGGCCCTCCTACAATGAGCAGTTCTTC.